The T cell receptor (beta chain) described here comes from a study of T cell responses to AZD1222 COVID-19 vaccine. Study-wide points: The sample set comprised mostly white British donors with more females, and clonal diversity was possibly underestimated.

Only in-frame clones appear in the TCRdb table, and some are missing; sequencing was by immunoSEQ multiplex PCR. The sample includes around 100,000 clones, about 88% of them seen just once. Comments on this clone: What it binds is unknown.

J gave up 0 bases and V 3 bases, and 10 bases lay outside the gene matches. The CDR3 extends over 19 amino acids. Germline V lookup: CDR1 KGHDR, CDR2 SFDVKD. Sequencing was performed on peripheral blood, taken on day 0 of AZD1222 vaccination. This clonotype was sampled from an adult in good health. The chain recombines TRBV24-1 with TRBJ2-2; 9 nucleotides match TRBD1. The CDR3 is CATSDTGTWDRANTGELFF. In nucleotides, the CDR3 is TGTGCCACCAGTGATACCGGCACCTGGGACAGGGCGAACACCGGGGAGCTGTTTTTT.